The rows below give T cell receptor beta chains drawn from one sample of a study of blood T cell repertoires in COVID-19. Method: immunoSEQ multiplex PCR; TCRdb's copy keeps in-frame clones and lacks some. The data show some 180,000 clones, about 78% seen once. Sequenced material: peripheral blood. The receptor set was obtained from a woman between 50 and 59 years old with active or convalescent COVID-19. Both conserved end residues are part of each CDR3. D genes are given only for firm matches. Clone size appears in some rows only: once, few, many, or a class for an expanded clone.

clone size	D gene	J gene	V gene	CDR3 protein	CDR3 DNA
-	-	TRBJ2-5	TRBV12-3/TRBV12-4	CASSSSGEETQYF	TGTGCCAGCAGTTCGTCAGGGGAAGAGACCCAGTACTTC
-	TRBD1	TRBJ2-5	TRBV5-1	CASSRGRETQYF	TGCGCCAGCAGCAGGGGGCGGGAGACCCAGTACTTC
few	-	TRBJ1-2	TRBV30	CAWGMRMYGYTF	TGTGCCTGGGGAATGCGGATGTATGGCTACACCTTC
once	-	TRBJ1-2	TRBV5-6	CASSLRQALYGYTF	TGTGCCAGCAGCTTGCGTCAGGCGCTTTATGGCTACACCTTC
-	-	TRBJ1-1	TRBV19	CASIGQRGRTEAFF	TGTGCCAGTATAGGACAGAGGGGTCGAACTGAAGCTTTCTTT
-	-	TRBJ1-3	TRBV15	CATSRQQAGNTIYF	TGTGCCACCAGCAGACAACAGGCTGGAAACACCATATATTTT
-	TRBD2	TRBJ2-1	TRBV20-1	CSASTPGLAGVLNEQFF	TGCAGTGCTAGTACCCCGGGACTAGCGGGAGTGTTGAATGAGCAGTTCTTC
-	-	TRBJ1-1	TRBV30	CAWSVASGGRDAFF	TGTGCCTGGAGTGTAGCTTCGGGGGGGCGGGATGCTTTCTTT
few	-	TRBJ1-6	TRBV19	CASSIVSGGNSPLHF	TGTGCCAGTAGTATAGTCTCGGGTGGGAATTCACCCCTCCACTTT
-	TRBD1	TRBJ2-3	TRBV6-5	CASIPERGLSDTQYF	TGTGCCAGCATCCCCGAAAGGGGGCTCTCAGATACGCAGTATTTT
few	-	TRBJ1-2	TRBV28	CASSLRRFYGYTF	TGTGCCAGCAGTTTGCGGCGTTTCTATGGCTACACCTTC
-	TRBD2	TRBJ2-7	TRBV7-9	CASSLAGGGPYEQYF	TGTGCCAGCAGCTTAGCCGGGGGGGGCCCCTACGAGCAGTACTTC
few	TRBD1	TRBJ1-1	TRBV5-1	CASSSAGGYTEAFF	TGCGCCAGCAGCTCGGCAGGGGGTTACACTGAAGCTTTCTTT
-	TRBD1	TRBJ2-7	TRBV18	CASSPELINRGYEQYF	TGTGCCAGCTCACCAGAATTAATAAACAGGGGATACGAGCAGTACTTC
few	-	TRBJ2-7	TRBV3-1/TRBV3-2	CASSYSSRSYEQYF	TGTGCCAGCAGCTATTCGAGTCGTTCCTACGAGCAGTACTTC
-	-	TRBJ1-1	TRBV28	CASSTGLGTEAFF	TGTGCCAGCAGTACAGGGTTGGGTACTGAAGCTTTCTTT
-	-	TRBJ1-4	TRBV30	CAWSPTATNEKLFF	TGTGCCTGGAGCCCTACCGCAACTAATGAAAAACTGTTTTTT
once	TRBD2	TRBJ2-7	TRBV18	CASSVAGAGYEQYF	TGTGCCAGCTCCGTAGCGGGGGCCGGATACGAGCAGTACTTC
-	TRBD2	TRBJ2-7	TRBV27	CASSLSGLAGGRYEQYF	TGTGCCAGCAGTTTATCCGGACTAGCGGGAGGTCGCTACGAGCAGTACTTC
-	-	TRBJ1-4	TRBV5-6	CASSFYSLFNEKLFF	TGTGCCAGCAGCTTCTACAGCCTCTTTAATGAAAAACTGTTTTTT
-	-	TRBJ1-2	TRBV7-9	CASSFGYNYGYTF	TGTGCCAGCAGCTTCGGGTATAACTATGGCTACACCTTC
-	-	TRBJ2-7	TRBV11-3	CASSFGLAQYF	TGTGCCAGCAGCTTTGGACTGGCGCAGTACTTC
-	-	TRBJ2-5	TRBV27	CASSPGQKETQYF	TGTGCCAGCAGTCCCGGACAGAAAGAGACCCAGTACTTC
-	TRBD2	TRBJ2-3	TRBV5-8	CASSLALTSSTDTQYF	TGTGCCAGCAGCTTGGCCTTGACTAGCAGCACAGATACGCAGTATTTT
-	-	TRBJ2-1	TRBV10-3	CAIKNRDSSSYNEQFF	TGTGCCATCAAGAATCGGGACTCCAGCTCCTACAATGAGCAGTTCTTC
-	TRBD2	TRBJ2-3	TRBV29-1	CSADGVAGVGDTQYF	TGCAGCGCCGATGGTGTAGCGGGAGTAGGGGATACGCAGTATTTT
-	-	TRBJ1-3	TRBV5-6	CASSLDPFSGNTIYF	TGTGCCAGCAGCTTGGATCCGTTCTCTGGAAACACCATATATTTT
-	-	TRBJ1-4	TRBV3-1/TRBV3-2	CASSQFTGKNEKLFF	TGTGCCAGCAGCCAATTTACGGGAAAAAATGAAAAACTGTTTTTT
-	-	TRBJ1-4	TRBV4-1	CASSQKQGGREKLFF	TGCGCCAGCAGCCAGAAACAGGGTGGTCGGGAAAAACTGTTTTTT
-	-	TRBJ1-2	TRBV28	CASSAYTVSFYGYTF	TGTGCCAGCAGTGCGTACACAGTATCGTTCTATGGCTACACCTTC
-	TRBD1	TRBJ1-1	TRBV18	CASSPTEGAANTEAFF	TGTGCCAGCTCACCCACGGAGGGGGCGGCAAACACTGAAGCTTTCTTT
-	-	TRBJ1-1	TRBV6-1	CASSEDRANTEAFF	TGTGCCAGCAGTGAAGACAGGGCGAACACTGAAGCTTTCTTT
-	TRBD1	TRBJ2-1	TRBV7-2	CASSLGPGTENEQFF	TGTGCCAGCAGCTTAGGTCCTGGGACAGAAAATGAGCAGTTCTTC
-	TRBD1	TRBJ1-2	TRBV20-1	CSASPGQANYGYTF	TGCAGTGCTAGTCCGGGACAGGCCAACTATGGCTACACCTTC
-	-	TRBJ1-2	TRBV30	CAWRTALLSQGRTEGYTF	TGTGCCTGGAGAACAGCACTACTTTCACAGGGAAGGACGGAAGGCTACACCTTC
-	TRBD1	TRBJ2-1	TRBV25-1	CASSLIQGFNNEQFF	TGTGCCAGCAGCCTCATACAGGGGTTTAACAATGAGCAGTTCTTC